One and the same sample provided the 3 T cell receptor beta chains below, sequenced in a study of cytomegalovirus exposure and HLA in healthy donors. TCRdb keeps only in-frame clones here, not all; method: immunoSEQ multiplex PCR. The data contain some 64,000 clones, 90% to 96% of them singletons. The sample was PBMCs. The receptors originated from a young woman in good health and CMV-seronegative.

The chain is built from TRBV4-3 and TRBJ2-7, with TRBD2 matching 8 bases. J was trimmed by 2 bases and V by 0 bases; bases with no gene match: 6. This CDR3 has 16 residues. Germline V lookup: CDR1 LGHNA, CDR2 YSLEER. CDR3 residues: CASSQDWRTSPYEQYF. CDR3 in DNA: TGCGCCAGCAGCCAAGATTGGAGGACTAGCCCCTACGAGCAGTACTTC.

The rearrangement uses TRBV5-6 and TRBJ1-5; 8 nucleotides align to TRBD1. The CDR3 sequence is 15 residues long. Germline V gene data show CDR1 as SGHDT and CDR2 as YYEEEE. After removal of 4 bases from V and 7 bases from J, the junction contained 10 bases not matched to a gene. As DNA, the CDR3 is TGTGCCAGCAGCCCTTGGGGACAGGACGAACAGCCCCAGCATTTT. Translated: CASSPWGQDEQPQHF.

The rearrangement links TRBV7-9 to TRBJ2-1, with D perhaps TRBD2 (5 bases). Germline CDR1 and CDR2: SEHNR and FQNEAQ (reference sequence). The CDR3 has 16 residues. V lost 8 bases, J lost 8 bases, and 25 bases lay in between. The CDR3 region is CASLGPTVGAGYEQFF. The CDR3 DNA reads TGTGCCAGCCTAGGGCCAACAGTGGGAGCCGGATATGAGCAGTTCTTC. The variable domain in full, completed from reference TRBV7-9 and TRBJ2-1, reads DTGVSQNPRHKITKRGQNVTFRCDPISEHNRLYWYRQTLGQGPEFLTYFQNEAQLEKSRLLSDRFSAERPKGSFSTLEIQRTEQGDSAMYLCASLGPTVGAGYEQFFGPGTRLTVL.